The clone carrying this T cell receptor beta chain appeared a single time. Antigen: not known. This entry comes from a study of T cells in localized non-small cell lung cancer. Assay used: immunoSEQ multiplex PCR; TCRdb lists only in-frame clones, some missing. The table includes 61,000 or so clones, roughly 90% detected once. Study-wide results and limits: Measurement of T cell clonality placed uninvolved adjacent lung highest, above the level in tumor. Of the top 100 tumor clones, median roughly 60 were in adjacent lung, some 30 among its top 100. The tumor had only one region sequenced, so heterogeneity remains possible. Elevated blood T cell density was associated with longer overall survival.

Germline V lookup: CDR1 LNHNV, CDR2 YYDKDF (reference sequence). The CDR3 loop spans 16 amino acids. The V and J ends lost 1 base and 4 bases, in that order; junction bases with no gene match: 2. The source material was peripheral blood, sampled before any cancer treatment. The gene calls are TRBV15 and TRBJ2-3; 13 positions agree with TRBD2. The sequence was collected from a woman aged 40-75 years with stage I lung adenocarcinoma. The chain's CDR3 is CATSRGTSGGADTQYF. Here the CDR3 DNA reads TGTGCCACCAGCAGAGGGACTAGCGGGGGTGCAGATACGCAGTATTTT.